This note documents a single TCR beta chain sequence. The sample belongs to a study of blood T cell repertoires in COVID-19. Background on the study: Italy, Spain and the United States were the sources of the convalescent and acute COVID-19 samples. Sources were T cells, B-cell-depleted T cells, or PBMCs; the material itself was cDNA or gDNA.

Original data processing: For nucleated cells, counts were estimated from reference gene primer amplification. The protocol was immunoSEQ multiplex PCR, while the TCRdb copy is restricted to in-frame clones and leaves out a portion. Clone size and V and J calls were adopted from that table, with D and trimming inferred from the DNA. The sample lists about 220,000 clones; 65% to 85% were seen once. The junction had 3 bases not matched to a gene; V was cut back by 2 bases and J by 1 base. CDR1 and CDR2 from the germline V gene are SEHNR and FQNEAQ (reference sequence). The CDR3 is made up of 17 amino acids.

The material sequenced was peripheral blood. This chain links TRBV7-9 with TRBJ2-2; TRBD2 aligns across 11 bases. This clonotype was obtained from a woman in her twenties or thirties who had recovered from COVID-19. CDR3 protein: CASSLSTSGMNTGELFF. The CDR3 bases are TGTGCCAGCAGCTTATCGACTAGCGGGATGAACACCGGGGAGCTGTTTTTT. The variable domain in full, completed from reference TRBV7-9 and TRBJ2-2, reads DTGVSQNPRHKITKRGQNVTFRCDPISEHNRLYWYRQTLGQGPEFLTYFQNEAQLEKSRLLSDRFSAERPKGSFSTLEIQRTEQGDSAMYLCASSLSTSGMNTGELFFGEGSRLTVL.